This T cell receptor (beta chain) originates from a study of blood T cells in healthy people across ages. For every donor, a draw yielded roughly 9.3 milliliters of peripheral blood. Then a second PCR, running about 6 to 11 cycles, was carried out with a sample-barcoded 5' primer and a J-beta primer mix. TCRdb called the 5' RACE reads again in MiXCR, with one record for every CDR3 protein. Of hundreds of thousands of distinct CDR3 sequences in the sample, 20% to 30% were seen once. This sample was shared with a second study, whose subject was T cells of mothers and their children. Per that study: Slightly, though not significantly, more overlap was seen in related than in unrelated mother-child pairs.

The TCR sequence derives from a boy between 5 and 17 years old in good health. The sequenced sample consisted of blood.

The CDR3: CASSPGELGQPQHF. CDR3 in DNA: TGTGCCAGCTCACCAGGGGAATTAGGGCAGCCCCAGCATTTT. The chain couples TRBV18 to TRBJ1-5; D is uncertain. Between the trimmed V and J ends, which lost 2 bases and 7 bases, there was a span of 12 bases. The CDR3 extends over 14 amino acids. The germline CDR1 and CDR2 sequences are KGHSH and LQKENI.